This T cell receptor (beta chain) was profiled in a study of post-analysis software for immune sequencing data. Across the study: Included among the disease courses, which were recorded for the cohort, were relapsing-remitting, secondary progressive and progressive-relapsing multiple sclerosis.

V lost 2 bases to trimming and J lost 3 bases, with 11 bases between them. The CDR3 is made up of 15 amino acids. Germline V gene lookup returns CDR1 SGHRS and CDR2 YFSETQ. Carried by the TCR beta cDNA libraries were unique molecular identifiers. It was from about 0.98 to 11 million T cells that around 500,000 cDNA molecules came. MiXCR was run by TCRdb on the PCR reads, yielding one entry per CDR3 protein. The sample lists about 380,000 distinct CDR3 sequences, roughly 30% occurring once. A remark on this clonotype: Antigen unknown.

General study findings and limits: Patients had higher frequencies than controls of roughly 5 TRBV segments, including TRBV5-6, TRBV5-1 and TRBV20-1. People with multiple sclerosis had a significantly lower normalized Chao1 diversity than controls did. Same-batch samples co-clustered strongly by F measure.

The receptor was derived from a girl between 10 and 17 years old with multiple sclerosis. V gene TRBV5-1 combines with J gene TRBJ2-2, with D perhaps matching TRBD2 (5 bases). The sequencing input was blood. The CDR3 is CASSFEGPYTGELFF. The CDR3 nucleotides read TGCGCCAGCAGCTTTGAGGGTCCTTACACCGGGGAGCTGTTTTTT.